This TCR beta chain is drawn from a study of blood T cell repertoires in COVID-19. For the study at large: COVID-19 samples collected from the United States, Italy and Spain covered acute and convalescent phases. PBMCs, B-cell-depleted T cells, or T cells provided the cDNA or gDNA that made up the material.

Original analysis: For nucleated cells, counts were estimated from reference gene primer amplification. Libraries were prepared by immunoSEQ multiplex PCR; TCRdb keeps only in-frame clonotypes and omits some of them. V, J and clone size were drawn from that table, and D and trimming were deduced from the DNA. The table has about 42,000 clones, 85% seen once. The V gene's germline CDR1 is LGHNA and CDR2 YNFKEQ. V was cut by 0 bases and J by 6 bases, with 9 bases left in between. There are 14 residues in the CDR3. This sequence was found in a man aged 50 to 60 with active COVID-19. The gene calls are TRBV4-2 and TRBJ2-1; D possibly corresponds to TRBD1 (5 bases). The sequenced material came from peripheral blood. CDR3 nucleotides: TGTGCCAGCAGCCAAGAGTTGCAGGGCAATGAGCAGTTCTTC. Translated, it gives CASSQELQGNEQFF.